This T cell receptor beta chain was recorded in a study of blood T cell repertoires in COVID-19. Across the study: Both acute and convalescent COVID-19 samples were obtained from the United States, Italy and Spain. Sources were T cells, B-cell-depleted T cells, or PBMCs; the material itself was cDNA or gDNA.

Measured with immunoSEQ multiplex PCR; TCRdb has only the in-frame clones, and not every one. The sample has roughly 110,000 clones; about 80% are singletons. Trimming pared 4 bases from V and 5 bases from J, leaving 9 bases between. Germline V lookup: CDR1 LGHDT, CDR2 YNNKEL (reference sequence). The CDR3 length is 13 residues. This clone was observed a single time. This TCR was sampled from a man between 65 and 85 years old with acute or convalescent COVID-19. The sequencing sample was made of peripheral blood. The V gene is TRBV3-1 (or the pseudogene TRBV3-2), the J gene TRBJ2-1; no firm D call. The DNA for the CDR3 is TGTGCCAGCAGCCGCGACTGGCACAATGAGCAGTTCTTC. It specifies CASSRDWHNEQFF.